These T cell receptor beta chains were read from a single sample in a study of tumor and adjacent non-tumor tissue in lung cancer. TCRdb re-derived calls from the multiplex PCR reads in MiXCR, one entry per CDR3 protein. The data hold 55,000 to 70,000 distinct CDR3 sequences, with about three fifths observed a single time. The sample was lung tumor tissue. The origin of the receptors is a man aged 50 or older with non-small cell lung cancer. Each CDR3 is given with its conserved first and last residue. Fields, in order: J gene, CDR3 length, D gene, clone size, V gene, CDR3 DNA, CDR3 protein. A D gene is named only where the DNA matches it firmly. Clone sizes are given selectively: once, few, many, or a class where the clone is expanded.

j_call: TRBJ1-5
cdr3_length: 13
d_call: NA
clone_size: NA
v_call: TRBV21-1
cdr3_nt: TGTACCAGACCTGCAGCGCGTAATCAGCCCCAGCATTTT
cdr3_aa: CTRPAARNQPQHF

j_call: TRBJ1-2
cdr3_length: 13
d_call: NA
clone_size: many
v_call: TRBV6-6
cdr3_nt: TGTGCCAGCATTGGCCAAGCTAACTATGGCTACACCTTC
cdr3_aa: CASIGQANYGYTF

j_call: TRBJ2-7
cdr3_length: 15
d_call: TRBD2
clone_size: many
v_call: TRBV12-3/TRBV12-4
cdr3_nt: TGTGCCAGCAGATCGAGCGGGAGGGCCGTGGAAGGGCAGTACTTC
cdr3_aa: CASRSSGRAVEGQYF

j_call: TRBJ2-5
cdr3_length: 14
d_call: NA
clone_size: NA
v_call: TRBV6-1
cdr3_nt: TGTGCCAGCAGTATCCGGGGCATAAGGGAGACCCAGTACTTC
cdr3_aa: CASSIRGIRETQYF

j_call: TRBJ1-1
cdr3_length: 16
d_call: NA
clone_size: NA
v_call: TRBV14
cdr3_nt: TGTGCCGGCAGCCAAGCGGGGGATGGGAGAACGACTGAAGCTTTCTTT
cdr3_aa: CAGSQAGDGRTTEAFF

j_call: TRBJ1-6
cdr3_length: 15
d_call: NA
clone_size: many
v_call: TRBV4-1
cdr3_nt: TGCGCCAGCAGCCAGGGGGCCACCGACTACTCACCCCTCCACTTT
cdr3_aa: CASSQGATDYSPLHF

j_call: TRBJ2-3
cdr3_length: 13
d_call: NA
clone_size: NA
v_call: TRBV14
cdr3_nt: TGTGTCAACAAGGTTACTAGCACAGATACGCAGTATTTT
cdr3_aa: CVNKVTSTDTQYF

j_call: TRBJ1-1
cdr3_length: 15
d_call: TRBD1
clone_size: NA
v_call: TRBV5-1
cdr3_nt: TGCGCCAGCGGCTTGGACAGGGCCGTATGCACTGAAGCTTTCTTT
cdr3_aa: CASGLDRAVCTEAFF

j_call: TRBJ2-3
cdr3_length: 16
d_call: TRBD2
clone_size: NA
v_call: TRBV7-3
cdr3_nt: TGTGCCAGCAGCATCAGAGGGCGGGGGGACACAGATACGCAGTATTTT
cdr3_aa: CASSIRGRGDTDTQYF

j_call: TRBJ1-3
cdr3_length: 15
d_call: NA
clone_size: many
v_call: TRBV11-2
cdr3_nt: TGTGCCAGCAGCCTAACCGGGACCTCTGGAAACACCATATATTTT
cdr3_aa: CASSLTGTSGNTIYF

j_call: TRBJ2-7
cdr3_length: 15
d_call: TRBD2
clone_size: NA
v_call: TRBV5-1
cdr3_nt: TGCGCTAGCAGCAGGCTGGGGACTAACTCCTACGAGCTGTACTTC
cdr3_aa: CASSRLGTNSYELYF

j_call: TRBJ1-4
cdr3_length: 15
d_call: NA
clone_size: many
v_call: TRBV5-1
cdr3_nt: TGCGCCAGCACTTCTCAGGGAAATCTCGGGGAAAAACTGTTTTTT
cdr3_aa: CASTSQGNLGEKLFF

j_call: TRBJ2-7
cdr3_length: 13
d_call: NA
clone_size: NA
v_call: TRBV10-3
cdr3_nt: TGTGCCATTCGGCTCAAAGGGGTCTACGAGCAGTACTTC
cdr3_aa: CAIRLKGVYEQYF

j_call: TRBJ2-1
cdr3_length: 16
d_call: TRBD2
clone_size: NA
v_call: TRBV11-2
cdr3_nt: TGTACCAGCAGCACCTGGACAAACGGGGGGGCCCATGAGCAGTTCTTC
cdr3_aa: CTSSTWTNGGAHEQFF

j_call: TRBJ1-2
cdr3_length: 15
d_call: NA
clone_size: once
v_call: TRBV6-1
cdr3_nt: TGTGGCAGCAGAGAGAAAAGGGGATTCTCCTATGGCTACACCTTC
cdr3_aa: CGSREKRGFSYGYTF

j_call: TRBJ2-2
cdr3_length: 13
d_call: NA
clone_size: NA
v_call: TRBV12-3/TRBV12-4
cdr3_nt: TGTGCCAGCAGTCCCCGCGGCTACTGGGAGCTGCTTTTT
cdr3_aa: CASSPRGYWELLF

j_call: TRBJ2-1
cdr3_length: 14
d_call: TRBD2
clone_size: NA
v_call: TRBV20-1
cdr3_nt: TGCAGTGCCACTAGCGGGGGGACCGTGAGTGAGCGGTTCTTC
cdr3_aa: CSATSGGTVSERFF

j_call: TRBJ1-4
cdr3_length: 14
d_call: TRBD1
clone_size: many
v_call: TRBV6-6
cdr3_nt: TGTGCCAGCAGCCTCGGACAGGGTCGGGAAAAACTGTTTTTT
cdr3_aa: CASSLGQGREKLFF

j_call: TRBJ2-1
cdr3_length: 16
d_call: TRBD1
clone_size: many
v_call: TRBV6-2/TRBV6-3
cdr3_nt: TGTGCCAGCAGTTATCGCCGGGACAGGGGAAACAATGAGCAGTTCTTC
cdr3_aa: CASSYRRDRGNNEQFF

j_call: TRBJ1-5
cdr3_length: 17
d_call: NA
clone_size: NA
v_call: TRBV21-1
cdr3_nt: TGTGCCAGCAGCAAAGAATGGGGCAGGGTAAGCAATCAGCCCCAGCATTTT
cdr3_aa: CASSKEWGRVSNQPQHF

j_call: TRBJ2-1
cdr3_length: 14
d_call: NA
clone_size: medium-sized
v_call: TRBV11-2
cdr3_nt: TGTGCCAGCAACGACAAGAGCTCCTACAATGAGCAGTTCTTC
cdr3_aa: CASNDKSSYNEQFF

j_call: TRBJ2-2
cdr3_length: 16
d_call: TRBD2
clone_size: few
v_call: TRBV20-1
cdr3_nt: TGCAGTGCTAGAGATGTAAGACTAGCGGGAGCCGGGGAGTTGTTTTTT
cdr3_aa: CSARDVRLAGAGELFF

j_call: TRBJ2-3
cdr3_length: 12
d_call: NA
clone_size: NA
v_call: TRBV6-6
cdr3_nt: TGTGCCAGCAGGTCTTACAAGGATACGCAGTATTTT
cdr3_aa: CASRSYKDTQYF

j_call: TRBJ2-5
cdr3_length: 13
d_call: NA
clone_size: NA
v_call: TRBV12-3/TRBV12-4
cdr3_nt: TGTGCCAGCATGAGGTGGGGGGCGACGACCCAGTACTTC
cdr3_aa: CASMRWGATTQYF

j_call: TRBJ2-7
cdr3_length: 14
d_call: NA
clone_size: NA
v_call: TRBV10-2
cdr3_nt: TGCGCCAGCTGTGAGACGGGGATAGCATACGGGCAGTACTTC
cdr3_aa: CASCETGIAYGQYF

j_call: TRBJ2-6
cdr3_length: 15
d_call: NA
clone_size: NA
v_call: TRBV12-3/TRBV12-4
cdr3_nt: TGTACCAGCATTTTAACAGGGCCCGGGGCCAACGTCCTGGCTTTC
cdr3_aa: CTSILTGPGANVLAF

j_call: TRBJ2-1
cdr3_length: 14
d_call: NA
clone_size: NA
v_call: TRBV11-2
cdr3_nt: TGTGCCAACAACTACGAATTAGCCTACAATGAGCAGTTCTTC
cdr3_aa: CANNYELAYNEQFF

j_call: TRBJ2-1
cdr3_length: 14
d_call: NA
clone_size: NA
v_call: TRBV19
cdr3_nt: TGTGTCAGCAGTATCGGAGTCCAGGGGCATGAGCAGTTCTTC
cdr3_aa: CVSSIGVQGHEQFF

j_call: TRBJ2-1
cdr3_length: 15
d_call: NA
clone_size: NA
v_call: TRBV29-1
cdr3_nt: TGCAGCGTTGAAGGATCGAGGAATCTGTACAATGGGCAGTTCTTC
cdr3_aa: CSVEGSRNLYNGQFF

j_call: TRBJ2-3
cdr3_length: 14
d_call: TRBD2
clone_size: NA
v_call: TRBV29-1
cdr3_nt: TGCAGCGTCCATAGCGGGGGACACACAGATACGCAGTATTTT
cdr3_aa: CSVHSGGHTDTQYF

j_call: TRBJ2-3
cdr3_length: 14
d_call: NA
clone_size: NA
v_call: TRBV5-4
cdr3_nt: TGTGCCAGCAGCTTTAGCGGTCCAAGAGATACGGAATATTTT
cdr3_aa: CASSFSGPRDTEYF

j_call: TRBJ2-5
cdr3_length: 11
d_call: NA
clone_size: many
v_call: TRBV2
cdr3_nt: TGTGCCAGCAGTGTGGGGGAGACCCAGTACTTC
cdr3_aa: CASSVGETQYF

j_call: TRBJ1-1
cdr3_length: 13
d_call: NA
clone_size: NA
v_call: TRBV6-1
cdr3_nt: TGTGCCAGTAGTGAAGTGATGGGAACTGAAACTTTCTTT
cdr3_aa: CASSEVMGTETFF

j_call: TRBJ1-2
cdr3_length: 15
d_call: NA
clone_size: NA
v_call: TRBV18
cdr3_nt: TGTGCCAGCTCACCGAGTCTCGGAGGGGACTATGGCTACACCTTC
cdr3_aa: CASSPSLGGDYGYTF

j_call: TRBJ2-5
cdr3_length: 14
d_call: NA
clone_size: NA
v_call: TRBV5-1
cdr3_nt: TGCGCCAGCGGCAGTTTAGATGGCCGAGAGACCCAGTACTTC
cdr3_aa: CASGSLDGRETQYF

j_call: TRBJ1-5
cdr3_length: 15
d_call: TRBD1
clone_size: NA
v_call: TRBV6-5
cdr3_nt: TGTGCCAGAAGGGAGACAGGGGGTCTCAATCAGCCCCAACATTTT
cdr3_aa: CARRETGGLNQPQHF

j_call: TRBJ2-2
cdr3_length: 15
d_call: TRBD1
clone_size: NA
v_call: TRBV11-2
cdr3_nt: TGTGCCAGCAGCCCCTCAGGGGGCGTAGCCGGGGAGCTGTTTTTT
cdr3_aa: CASSPSGGVAGELFF

j_call: TRBJ1-5
cdr3_length: 15
d_call: NA
clone_size: few
v_call: TRBV7-8
cdr3_nt: TGTGCCAGCAGCTTACAGGGTGTAAGCAATCAGCCCCAGCATTTT
cdr3_aa: CASSLQGVSNQPQHF

j_call: TRBJ1-1
cdr3_length: 14
d_call: NA
clone_size: NA
v_call: TRBV24-1
cdr3_nt: TGTGCCACCAGTGACCGCGGGCATAACACTGAAGTTTTCTTT
cdr3_aa: CATSDRGHNTEVFF

j_call: TRBJ1-4
cdr3_length: 18
d_call: NA
clone_size: NA
v_call: TRBV11-2
cdr3_nt: TGTGCCAGCAGCCAAGCCGTTTGGGTACAGAGACTTAATGAAAAACTGTCTTTT
cdr3_aa: CASSQAVWVQRLNEKLSF

j_call: TRBJ2-5
cdr3_length: 15
d_call: TRBD1
clone_size: many
v_call: TRBV12-3/TRBV12-4
cdr3_nt: TGTGCCAGCAGTTTCAACAGGGGGCGAGGAGAGACCCAGTACTTC
cdr3_aa: CASSFNRGRGETQYF

j_call: TRBJ2-1
cdr3_length: 15
d_call: NA
clone_size: NA
v_call: TRBV7-9
cdr3_nt: TGTGCCAGCAGCTCTCTAGGGGTCTCATACAATGAGCAGTTCTTC
cdr3_aa: CASSSLGVSYNEQFF

j_call: TRBJ1-2
cdr3_length: 13
d_call: NA
clone_size: NA
v_call: TRBV10-2
cdr3_nt: TGCGCCGGCAGTGGTGGGGGAAGTAATGGCCACACCTTC
cdr3_aa: CAGSGGGSNGHTF

j_call: TRBJ2-5
cdr3_length: 14
d_call: NA
clone_size: NA
v_call: TRBV7-2
cdr3_nt: TGTGCCAGCAGCTTGGTCGGCCTCCAAGAGACCCAGTACTTC
cdr3_aa: CASSLVGLQETQYF

j_call: TRBJ1-1
cdr3_length: 12
d_call: NA
clone_size: NA
v_call: TRBV5-1
cdr3_nt: TGCGCCAGCAGCCCGGACCTAGGCGAAGCTTTCTTT
cdr3_aa: CASSPDLGEAFF

j_call: TRBJ2-5
cdr3_length: 14
d_call: TRBD1
clone_size: NA
v_call: TRBV20-1
cdr3_nt: TGCAGTGCTCCCGTTTCAGGGGGCGCAGAGACCCAGTACTTC
cdr3_aa: CSAPVSGGAETQYF

j_call: TRBJ2-7
cdr3_length: 14
d_call: NA
clone_size: many
v_call: TRBV6-1
cdr3_nt: TGTGCCAGCAGTGAATGGGACACGAGATCACCGCAGTACTTC
cdr3_aa: CASSEWDTRSPQYF

j_call: TRBJ2-1
cdr3_length: 17
d_call: TRBD1
clone_size: NA
v_call: TRBV4-1
cdr3_nt: TGCGCCAGCAGCCAAGATCTAATAGGACAGGGATACAATGAGCAGTTCTTC
cdr3_aa: CASSQDLIGQGYNEQFF

j_call: TRBJ2-3
cdr3_length: 16
d_call: TRBD2
clone_size: NA
v_call: TRBV11-3
cdr3_nt: TGTGCCAGTAGCCAAGGGGCTAGCGGGTTTGCAGATACGCAGTATTTT
cdr3_aa: CASSQGASGFADTQYF

j_call: TRBJ1-1
cdr3_length: 12
d_call: NA
clone_size: NA
v_call: TRBV12-3/TRBV12-4
cdr3_nt: TGTGCCAGCAGTCACTCGGGGGGGCTAGCTTCCTTT
cdr3_aa: CASSHSGGLASF

j_call: TRBJ2-3
cdr3_length: 15
d_call: NA
clone_size: many
v_call: TRBV12-3/TRBV12-4
cdr3_nt: TGTGCCAGCAGTTTAGGCCAGGATAGCACAGATACGCAGTATTTT
cdr3_aa: CASSLGQDSTDTQYF

j_call: TRBJ1-6
cdr3_length: 14
d_call: NA
clone_size: NA
v_call: TRBV28
cdr3_nt: TGTGCCAGCAGGATCTCAGGAGCCAATTCACTCCTCCACTTT
cdr3_aa: CASRISGANSLLHF

j_call: TRBJ1-1
cdr3_length: 15
d_call: TRBD1
clone_size: many
v_call: TRBV4-2
cdr3_nt: TGTGCCAGCAGCCAAACAGGGGCCATGAACACTGAAGCTTTCTTT
cdr3_aa: CASSQTGAMNTEAFF

j_call: TRBJ1-4
cdr3_length: 15
d_call: NA
clone_size: many
v_call: TRBV6-5
cdr3_nt: TGTGCCAGCAGTTACGGGCCCGGAGGGAATGAAAAACTGTTTTTT
cdr3_aa: CASSYGPGGNEKLFF

j_call: TRBJ1-1
cdr3_length: 13
d_call: NA
clone_size: NA
v_call: TRBV6-5
cdr3_nt: TGTACCAGCAGGCGCGAGTTTAACACTGAAGCCTTCTTT
cdr3_aa: CTSRREFNTEAFF

j_call: TRBJ1-2
cdr3_length: 14
d_call: TRBD1
clone_size: NA
v_call: TRBV7-9
cdr3_nt: TGTGCCAGCAGCTTAGGACAGGGTCGCTATGGCTACACCTTC
cdr3_aa: CASSLGQGRYGYTF

j_call: TRBJ2-1
cdr3_length: 16
d_call: NA
clone_size: NA
v_call: TRBV14
cdr3_nt: TGTGCCAGCAGCCACAGCGTCAGGGGCTCCTACAATGAGCAGTTCTTC
cdr3_aa: CASSHSVRGSYNEQFF

j_call: TRBJ2-2
cdr3_length: 14
d_call: NA
clone_size: NA
v_call: TRBV7-3
cdr3_nt: TGTGCCAGCAGCTTCCAGGGAGGCACCGGGGAGCTGTTTTTT
cdr3_aa: CASSFQGGTGELFF

j_call: TRBJ2-1
cdr3_length: 12
d_call: NA
clone_size: NA
v_call: TRBV29-1
cdr3_nt: TGCAACGTAGTGGGACATCACAATGAGCAGTTCTTC
cdr3_aa: CNVVGHHNEQFF